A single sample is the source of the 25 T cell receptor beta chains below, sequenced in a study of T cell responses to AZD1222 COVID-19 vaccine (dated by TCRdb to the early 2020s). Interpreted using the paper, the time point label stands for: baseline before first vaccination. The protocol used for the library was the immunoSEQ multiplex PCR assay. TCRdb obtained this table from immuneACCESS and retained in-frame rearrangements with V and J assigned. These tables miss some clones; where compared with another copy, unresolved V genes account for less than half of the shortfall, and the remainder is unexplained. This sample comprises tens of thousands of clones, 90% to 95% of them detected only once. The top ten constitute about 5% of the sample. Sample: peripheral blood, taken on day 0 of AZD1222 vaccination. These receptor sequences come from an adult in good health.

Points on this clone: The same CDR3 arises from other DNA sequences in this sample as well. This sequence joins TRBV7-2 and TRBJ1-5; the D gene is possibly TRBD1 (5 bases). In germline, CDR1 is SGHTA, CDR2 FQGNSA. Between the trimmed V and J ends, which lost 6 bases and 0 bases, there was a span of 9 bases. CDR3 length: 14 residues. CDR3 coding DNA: TGTGCCAGCAGTCTCGACAGTAGCAATCAGCCCCAGCATTTT. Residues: CASSLDSSNQPQHF.

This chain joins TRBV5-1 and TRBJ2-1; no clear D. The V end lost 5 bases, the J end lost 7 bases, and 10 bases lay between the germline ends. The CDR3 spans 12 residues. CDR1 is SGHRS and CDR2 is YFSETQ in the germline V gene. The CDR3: CASSQGINEQFF. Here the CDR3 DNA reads TGCGCCAGCAGTCAAGGGATAAATGAGCAGTTCTTC. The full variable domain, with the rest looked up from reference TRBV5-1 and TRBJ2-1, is KAGVTQTPRYLIKTRGQQVTLSCSPISGHRSVSWYQQTPGQGLQFLFEYFSETQRNKGNFPGRFSGRQFSNSRSEMNVSTLELGDSALYLCASSQGINEQFFGPGTRLTVL.

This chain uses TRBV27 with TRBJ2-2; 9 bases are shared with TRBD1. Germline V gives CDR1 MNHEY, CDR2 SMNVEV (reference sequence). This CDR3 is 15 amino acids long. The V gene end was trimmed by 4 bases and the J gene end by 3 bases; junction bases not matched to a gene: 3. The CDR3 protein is CASSYWTGDTGELFF. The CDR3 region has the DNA TGTGCCAGCAGTTACTGGACAGGGGACACCGGGGAGCTGTTTTTT.

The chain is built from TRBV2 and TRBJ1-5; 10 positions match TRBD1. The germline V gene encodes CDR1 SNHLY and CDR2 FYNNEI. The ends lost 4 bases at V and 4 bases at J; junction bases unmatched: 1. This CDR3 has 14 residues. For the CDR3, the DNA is TGTGCCAGCAGTGTGGACAGGGGGAATCAGCCCCAGCATTTT. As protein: CASSVDRGNQPQHF.

The CDR3 bases are TGTGCCAGCGGGGCCCCGTTTGGGGAGCTGTTTTTT. Translation: CASGAPFGELFF. The gene calls are TRBV27 and TRBJ2-2, with D possibly TRBD1 on 5 matching bases. V shed 8 bases and J shed 8 bases, with 12 bases lying between them. This CDR3 has 12 residues. The V gene's germline CDR1 is MNHEY and CDR2 SMNVEV (reference sequence).

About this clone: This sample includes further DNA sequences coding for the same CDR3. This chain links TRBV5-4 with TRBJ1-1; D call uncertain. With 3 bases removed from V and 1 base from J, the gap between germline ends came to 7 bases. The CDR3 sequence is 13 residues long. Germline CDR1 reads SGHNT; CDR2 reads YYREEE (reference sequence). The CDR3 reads CASSWGRNTEAFF. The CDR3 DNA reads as TGTGCCAGCAGCTGGGGAAGGAACACTGAAGCTTTCTTT.

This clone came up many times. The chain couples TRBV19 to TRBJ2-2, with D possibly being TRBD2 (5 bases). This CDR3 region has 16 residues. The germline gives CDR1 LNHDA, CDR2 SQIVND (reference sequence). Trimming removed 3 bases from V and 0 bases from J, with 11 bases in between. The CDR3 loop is CASSILTGSNTGELFF. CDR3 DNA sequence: TGTGCCAGTAGTATCCTAACGGGGTCGAACACCGGGGAGCTGTTTTTT. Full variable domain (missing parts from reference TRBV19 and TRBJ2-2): DGGITQSPKYLFRKEGQNVTLSCEQNLNHDAMYWYRQDPGQGLRLIYYSQIVNDFQKGDIAEGYSVSREKKESFPLTVTSAQKNPTAFYLCASSILTGSNTGELFFGEGSRLTVL.

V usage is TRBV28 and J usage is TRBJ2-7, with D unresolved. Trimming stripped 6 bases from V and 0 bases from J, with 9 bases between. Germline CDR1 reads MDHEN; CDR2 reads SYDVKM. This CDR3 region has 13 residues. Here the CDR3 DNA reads TGTGCCAGCAGCCTCGCGAGCTCCTACGAGCAGTACTTC. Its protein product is CASSLASSYEQYF.

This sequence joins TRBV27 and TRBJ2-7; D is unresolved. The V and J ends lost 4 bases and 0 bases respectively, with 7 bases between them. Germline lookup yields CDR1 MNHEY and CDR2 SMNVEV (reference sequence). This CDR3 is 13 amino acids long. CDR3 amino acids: CASSYADSYEQYF. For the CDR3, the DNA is TGTGCCAGCAGTTACGCCGACTCCTACGAGCAGTACTTC.

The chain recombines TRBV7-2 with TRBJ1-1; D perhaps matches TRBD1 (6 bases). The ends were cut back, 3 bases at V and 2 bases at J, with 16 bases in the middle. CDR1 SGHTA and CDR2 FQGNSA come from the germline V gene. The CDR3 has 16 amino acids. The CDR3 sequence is CASSLNIGTQNTEAFF. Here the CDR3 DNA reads TGTGCCAGCAGCTTGAATATCGGGACACAAAACACTGAAGCTTTCTTT. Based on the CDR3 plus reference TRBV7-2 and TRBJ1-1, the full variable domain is GAGVSQSPSNKVTEKGKDVELRCDPISGHTALYWYRQSLGQGLEFLIYFQGNSAPDKSGLPSDRFSAERTGGSVSTLTIQRTQQEDSAVYLCASSLNIGTQNTEAFFGQGTRLTVV.

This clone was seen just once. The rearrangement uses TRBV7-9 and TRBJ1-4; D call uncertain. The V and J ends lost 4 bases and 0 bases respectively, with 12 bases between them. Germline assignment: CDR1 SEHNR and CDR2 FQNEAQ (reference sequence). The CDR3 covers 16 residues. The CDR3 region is CASSSPVRTTNEKLFF. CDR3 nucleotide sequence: TGTGCCAGCAGCTCCCCCGTAAGAACAACTAATGAAAAACTGTTTTTT.

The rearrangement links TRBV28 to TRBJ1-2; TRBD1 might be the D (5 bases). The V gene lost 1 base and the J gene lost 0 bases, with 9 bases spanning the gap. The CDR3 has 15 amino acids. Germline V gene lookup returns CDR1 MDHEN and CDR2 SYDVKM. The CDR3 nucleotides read TGTGCCAGCAGTTTATCTAGAGGGGCTAACTATGGCTACACCTTC. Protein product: CASSLSRGANYGYTF.

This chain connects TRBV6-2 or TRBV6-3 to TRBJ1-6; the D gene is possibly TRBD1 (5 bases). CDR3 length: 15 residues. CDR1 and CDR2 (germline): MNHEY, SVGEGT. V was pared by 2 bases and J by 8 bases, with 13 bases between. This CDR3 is CASSYKGVGDSPLHF. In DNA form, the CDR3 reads TGTGCCAGCAGTTACAAAGGGGTTGGGGATTCACCCCTCCACTTT.

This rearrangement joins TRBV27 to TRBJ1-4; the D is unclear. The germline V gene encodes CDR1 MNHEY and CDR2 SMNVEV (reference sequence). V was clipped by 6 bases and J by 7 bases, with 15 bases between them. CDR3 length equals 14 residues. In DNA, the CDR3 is TGTGCCAGCAGCCCTGGACGGGTGGGTGAAAAACTGTTTTTT. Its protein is CASSPGRVGEKLFF.

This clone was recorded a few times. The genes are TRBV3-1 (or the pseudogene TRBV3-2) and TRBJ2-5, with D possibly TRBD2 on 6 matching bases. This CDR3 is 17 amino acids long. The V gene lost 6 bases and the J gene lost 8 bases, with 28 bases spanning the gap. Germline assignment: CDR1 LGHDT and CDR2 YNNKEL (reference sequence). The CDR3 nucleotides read TGTGCCAGCAGGGGGACTTCGCTGAATTTTAGAGACGGCACCCAGTACTTC. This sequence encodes CASRGTSLNFRDGTQYF.

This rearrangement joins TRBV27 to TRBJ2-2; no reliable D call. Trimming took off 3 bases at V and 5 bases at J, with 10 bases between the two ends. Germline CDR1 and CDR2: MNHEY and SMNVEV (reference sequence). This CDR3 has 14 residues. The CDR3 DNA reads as TGTGCCAGCAGTTTTTCGGACGGAACCGGGGAGCTGTTTTTT. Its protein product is CASSFSDGTGELFF.

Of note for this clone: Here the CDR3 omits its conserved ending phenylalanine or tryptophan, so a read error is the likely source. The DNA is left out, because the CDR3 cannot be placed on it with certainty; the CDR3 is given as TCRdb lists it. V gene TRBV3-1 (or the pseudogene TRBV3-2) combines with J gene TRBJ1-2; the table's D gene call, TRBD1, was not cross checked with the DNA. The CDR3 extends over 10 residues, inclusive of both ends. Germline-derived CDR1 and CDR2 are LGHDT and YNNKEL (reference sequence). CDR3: CASSQGFREV.

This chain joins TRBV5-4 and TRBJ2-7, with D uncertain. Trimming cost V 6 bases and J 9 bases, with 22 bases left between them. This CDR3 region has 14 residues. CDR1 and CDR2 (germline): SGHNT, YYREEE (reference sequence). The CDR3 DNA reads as TGTGCCAGCACCCAAGAAATAAGGGTGCCTGGGCAGTACTTC. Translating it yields CASTQEIRVPGQYF.

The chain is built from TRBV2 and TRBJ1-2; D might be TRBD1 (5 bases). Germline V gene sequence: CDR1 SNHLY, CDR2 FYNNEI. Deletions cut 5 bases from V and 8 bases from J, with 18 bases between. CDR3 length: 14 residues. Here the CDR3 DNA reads TGTGCCAGCAGTCCCGGGAGCGGGACCGGGGGCTACACCTTC. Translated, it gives CASSPGSGTGGYTF.

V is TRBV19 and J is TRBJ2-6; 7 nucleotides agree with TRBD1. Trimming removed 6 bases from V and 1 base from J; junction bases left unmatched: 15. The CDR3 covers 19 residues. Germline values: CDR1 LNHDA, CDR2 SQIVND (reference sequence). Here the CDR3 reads CASSRYRQGPLSGANVLTF. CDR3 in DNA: TGTGCCAGTAGCCGATATCGACAGGGTCCCCTATCTGGGGCCAACGTCCTGACTTTC.

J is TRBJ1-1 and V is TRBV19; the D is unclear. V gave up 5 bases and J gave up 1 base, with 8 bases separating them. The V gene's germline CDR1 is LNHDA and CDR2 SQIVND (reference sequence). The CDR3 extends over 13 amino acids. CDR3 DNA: TGTGCCAGTAGTGACCGTAGGAACACTGAAGCTTTCTTT. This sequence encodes CASSDRRNTEAFF.

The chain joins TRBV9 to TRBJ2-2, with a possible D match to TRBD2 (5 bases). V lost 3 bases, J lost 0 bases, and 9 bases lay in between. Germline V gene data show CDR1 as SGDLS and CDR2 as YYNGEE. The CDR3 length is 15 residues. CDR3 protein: CASSGYGANTGELFF. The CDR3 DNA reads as TGTGCCAGCAGCGGATACGGGGCGAACACCGGGGAGCTGTTTTTT.

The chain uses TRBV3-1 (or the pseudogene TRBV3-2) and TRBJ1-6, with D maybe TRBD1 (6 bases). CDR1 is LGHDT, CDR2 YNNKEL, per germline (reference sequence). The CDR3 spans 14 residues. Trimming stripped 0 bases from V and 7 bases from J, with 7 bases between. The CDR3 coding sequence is TGTGCCAGCAGCCAAGACAGGGGCAATTCACCCCTCCACTTT. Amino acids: CASSQDRGNSPLHF.

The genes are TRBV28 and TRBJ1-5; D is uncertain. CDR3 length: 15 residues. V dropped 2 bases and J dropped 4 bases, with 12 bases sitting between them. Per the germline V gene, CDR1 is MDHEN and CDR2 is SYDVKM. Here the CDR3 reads CASSLEWRGNQPQHF. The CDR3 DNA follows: TGTGCCAGCAGTTTAGAATGGCGAGGTAATCAGCCCCAGCATTTT.

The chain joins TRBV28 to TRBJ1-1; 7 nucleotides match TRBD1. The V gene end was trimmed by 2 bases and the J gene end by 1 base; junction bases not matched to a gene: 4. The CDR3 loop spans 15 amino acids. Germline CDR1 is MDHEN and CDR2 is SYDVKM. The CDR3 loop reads CASSLAGQWNTEAFF. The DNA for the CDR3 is TGTGCCAGCAGTTTAGCGGGACAGTGGAACACTGAAGCTTTCTTT.